The following is a T cell receptor beta chain sequence with its context. This CDR3 has 12 residues. V lost 7 bases and J lost 15, with 16 bases in between. Germline V gene sequence: CDR1 MNHEY, CDR2 SVGAGI. The record originates from a study of shared clonotypes between healthy human individuals. Sequencing used immunoSEQ multiplex PCR; TCRdb keeps in-frame clones, though not all of them. This table has around 2.1 million clones, about 94% appearing once. Sample: naive CD4+ T cells sorted from blood. Subset of the sample: CD45RA+ positively selected. The V call is TRBV6-5, the J call TRBJ1-6; tentatively, D is TRBD1 (5 bases). The source is a man in his late teens or twenties in good health. The CDR3 DNA is TGTGCCAGCAAGGGGCAGGCACCTCTCCTCCACTTT. It is translated as CASKGQAPLLHF.